Listed here are 17 T cell receptor beta chains from one sample, sequenced in a study of tumor-infiltrating lymphocytes in localized non-small cell lung cancer. Profiled with immunoSEQ multiplex PCR; TCRdb holds only in-frame clones, not every one. The data contain about 14,000 clones, roughly 79% of them singletons. Material for sequencing was lung tumor tissue. All receptors come from a human donor with non-small cell lung cancer.

The chain joins TRBV6-6 to TRBJ1-1, with D unresolved. Germline assignment: CDR1 MNHNY and CDR2 SVGAGI (reference sequence). The CDR3 spans 16 residues. The ends were cut back, 0 bases at V and 3 bases at J, with 14 bases in the middle. The CDR3 here is CASSYSNTRRDTEAFF. CDR3 in DNA: TGTGCCAGCAGTTACTCTAACACCCGGAGGGACACTGAAGCTTTCTTT.

This clone was observed a few times. The chain joins TRBV5-1 to TRBJ1-2; D is uncertain. The length of the CDR3 is 16 residues. CDR1 and CDR2 from the germline V gene are SGHRS and YFSETQ. Trimming left V 0 bases short and J 5 bases short, with 17 bases between. This chain's CDR3 is CASSLEEGGRGYGYTF. The CDR3 DNA follows: TGCGCCAGCAGCTTGGAGGAGGGTGGACGGGGATATGGCTACACCTTC.

This chain connects TRBV11-3 to TRBJ2-1, with 7 bases identical to TRBD2. Trimming at V came to 4 bases and at J to 2 bases, leaving 5 bases not matched to a gene. The CDR3 length is 15 residues. Germline V lookup: CDR1 SGHNT, CDR2 YENEEA. The DNA for the CDR3 is TGTGCCAGCAGCTCGGGAAGCGGGACCTACAATGAGCAGTTCTTC. It specifies CASSSGSGTYNEQFF. Full variable domain (missing parts from reference TRBV11-3 and TRBJ2-1): EAGVVQSPRYKIIEKKQPVAFWCNPISGHNTLYWYLQNLGQGPELLIRYENEEAVDDSQLPKDRFSAERLKGVDSTLKIQPAELGDSAVYLCASSSGSGTYNEQFFGPGTRLTVL.

This clone was detected once. The chain employs TRBV6-5 and TRBJ2-2; D might be TRBD2 (5 bases). The V and J ends lost 6 bases and 7 bases respectively, with 15 bases between them. CDR3 size: 14 residues. Looked up from germline, CDR1 is MNHEY and CDR2 is SVGAGI. The CDR3 nucleotides read TGTGCCAGCAGCAAACTAACGGGGAACGGGGAGCTGTTTTTT. Amino acid sequence: CASSKLTGNGELFF.

The chain couples TRBV29-1 to TRBJ2-1, with 12 bases matching TRBD2. From germline, CDR1 is SQVTM and CDR2 ANQGSEA. This CDR3 is 14 amino acids long. The junction had 5 bases not matched to a gene; V was cut back by 5 bases and J by 6 bases. CDR3 in amino acids: CSVMTSGGTNEQFF. The CDR3 DNA reads as TGCAGCGTTATGACTAGCGGGGGAACCAATGAGCAGTTCTTC.

The chain uses TRBV7-2 and TRBJ1-1; D remains ambiguous. This CDR3 contains 13 residues. Trimming pared 6 bases from V and 6 bases from J, leaving 14 bases between. CDR1 and CDR2 from the germline V gene are SGHTA and FQGNSA. CDR3: CASRKRTEAEAFF. The CDR3 region has the DNA TGTGCCAGCAGGAAGAGGACGGAAGCTGAAGCTTTCTTT.

This chain joins TRBV29-1 and TRBJ2-2; TRBD1 might be the D (7 bases). CDR1 is SQVTM and CDR2 is ANQGSEA in the germline V gene. There are 16 residues in the CDR3. V lost 5 bases and J 4 bases, leaving 20 bases between the germline ends. The DNA of the CDR3 is TGCAGCGTTTGGGCGGGGTCAGGGGGTCGCACCGGGGAGCTGTTTTTT. This codes for CSVWAGSGGRTGELFF.

In its sample, this clone was seen once. The J gene is TRBJ2-4, the V gene TRBV7-2; 8 nucleotides align to TRBD1. V trimming: 5 bases; J trimming: 1 base; junction bases outside the gene matches: 7. This CDR3 is built from 16 residues. The V gene's germline CDR1 is SGHTA and CDR2 FQGNSA. The CDR3 region is CASSLQGAPAKNIQYF. In DNA form, the CDR3 reads TGTGCCAGCAGCCTTCAGGGGGCGCCGGCCAAAAACATTCAGTACTTC.

This clone was recorded only once. V gene TRBV14 combines with J gene TRBJ1-4, with 10 nucleotides matching TRBD1. Trimming cost V 4 bases and J 10 bases; bases outside gene matches: 15. Germline V CDR1 and CDR2: SGHDN, FVKESK. The CDR3 extends over 17 amino acids. CDR3 coding DNA: TGTGCCAGCAGCCGACAGTCCGGGACAGGGGAGGCGGGAAAACTGTTTTTT. Residues: CASSRQSGTGEAGKLFF.

This chain links TRBV7-2 with TRBJ2-6, with a tentative D call TRBD1 (8 bases). V was pared by 6 bases and J by 1 base, with 16 bases between. The germline CDR1 and CDR2 sequences are SGHTA and FQGNSA. The CDR3 contains 17 residues. The DNA for the CDR3 is TGTGCCAGCAGGCACAGGGGGGGGAGTTCTGGGGCCAACGTCCTGACTTTC. Amino acids: CASRHRGGSSGANVLTF.

The rearrangement joins TRBV11-3 to TRBJ2-6; D not certain. Germline lookup yields CDR1 SGHNT and CDR2 YENEEA. The CDR3 is 16 amino acids. Between the trimmed V and J ends, which lost 1 base and 4 bases, there was a span of 11 bases. The CDR3 sequence: CASSLGTSTGANVLTF. The CDR3, as DNA: TGTGCCAGCAGCTTAGGTACGAGTACCGGGGCCAACGTCCTGACTTTC.

This clone came up a few times. The chain combines TRBV29-1 with TRBJ2-3, with 12 nucleotides matching TRBD2. Germline trimming cut 5 bases from V and 0 bases from J; bases unmatched to any gene: 6. CDR1 is SQVTM, CDR2 ANQGSEA, per germline. CDR3 length: 16 residues. CDR3 DNA sequence: TGCAGCGTTAAAGGGGGGACTAGCGGGAGCACAGATACGCAGTATTTT. Amino acids: CSVKGGTSGSTDTQYF.

This clone is medium-sized in the sample. The chain has TRBV5-1 and TRBJ2-7, with TRBD2 identical over 8 bases. V lost 3 bases to trimming and J lost 2 bases; unmatched junction nucleotides: 7. Germline CDR1 is SGHRS and CDR2 is YFSETQ. This CDR3 spans 15 amino acids. In nucleotides, the CDR3 is TGCGCCAGCAGCTCCGGGACTAGTTTCCCCTACGAGCAGTACTTC. It encodes CASSSGTSFPYEQYF.

V and J are TRBV19 and TRBJ1-5; tentative D call: TRBD1 (5 bases). Germline V lookup: CDR1 LNHDA, CDR2 SQIVND (reference sequence). The CDR3 covers 18 residues. The V end lost 6 bases, the J end lost 2 bases, and 23 bases lay between the germline ends. This chain's CDR3 is CASSPLTPGSGGNQPQHF. CDR3 nucleotide sequence: TGTGCCAGTAGCCCACTTACCCCAGGGTCGGGAGGCAATCAGCCCCAGCATTTT.

This clone was recorded once. The rearrangement uses TRBV28 and TRBJ2-1; 12 nucleotides match TRBD1. With V trimmed by 4 bases and J by 10 bases, 11 bases remained unmatched. The V gene's germline CDR1 is MDHEN and CDR2 SYDVKM. This CDR3 is 16 amino acids long. The CDR3 is CASSSGPGQGASEQFF. Here the CDR3 DNA reads TGTGCCAGCAGTTCGGGACCGGGACAGGGGGCATCGGAGCAGTTCTTC.

The chain uses TRBV29-1 and TRBJ1-5; 9 positions agree with TRBD1. Germline V gene data show CDR1 as SQVTM and CDR2 as ANQGSEA. The CDR3 loop spans 16 amino acids. V lost 4 bases and J lost 9; bases outside the gene matches: 16. CDR3 amino acids: CSVALGTGYNPSPQHF. As DNA, the CDR3 is TGCAGCGTTGCACTGGGGACAGGGTATAACCCTTCGCCCCAGCATTTT.

V usage is TRBV5-5 and J usage is TRBJ1-2, with TRBD1 matching 7 bases. V lost 3 bases, J lost 5 bases, and 4 bases stayed unmatched. CDR3 length equals 13 residues. From germline, CDR1 is SGHKS and CDR2 YYEKEE (reference sequence). The CDR3: CASSYRDSYGYTF. DNA of the CDR3: TGTGCCAGCAGCTACCGGGACAGTTATGGCTACACCTTC.